This is a list of T cell receptor beta chains from one sample in a study of technical replicates of blood from a handful of donors. Libraries were prepared by immunoSEQ multiplex PCR; TCRdb keeps only in-frame clonotypes and omits some of them. This sample has tens of thousands of clones, with around 96% found just once. The sample taken for sequencing was T cells isolated from PBMCs. Receptor source: a human donor in good health. The CDR3 runs from the conserved cysteine through the conserved F or W. The order of the fields is clone size, CDR3 length, J gene, D gene, V gene, CDR3 DNA, CDR3 protein. The D gene is left open where the match is weak. The size of a clone is reported for some rows only, either as once, few or many, or as a class for expanded clones.

NA	13	TRBJ1-1	NA	TRBV4-1	TGCGCCAGCAGCCCCCCGGGAGGAGGGAAAGCTTTCTTT	CASSPPGGGKAFF
NA	17	TRBJ1-4	NA	TRBV9	TGTGCCAGCAGCGTAGGAGGGTATTTGGCTACTAATGAAAAACTGTTTTTT	CASSVGGYLATNEKLFF
NA	17	TRBJ2-7	TRBD1	TRBV7-6	TGTGCCAGCAGCCTTGGGGCATGGGGGCAGGGGGACCTCGAGCAGTACTTC	CASSLGAWGQGDLEQYF
NA	14	TRBJ1-4	NA	TRBV5-6	TGTGCCAGCAGCTTGAGGGGACTTAATGAAAAACTGTTTTTT	CASSLRGLNEKLFF
once	15	TRBJ2-5	NA	TRBV18	TGTGCCAGCTCACCACTGGAGGGAGTCCGGGAGACCCAGTACTTC	CASSPLEGVRETQYF
NA	13	TRBJ2-7	NA	TRBV28	TGTGCCAGCAGCCGACAGCCCTCCTACGAGCAGTACTTC	CASSRQPSYEQYF
NA	16	TRBJ2-3	TRBD2	TRBV9	TGTGCCAGCAGCGTAGGCCTAGCGGAAAACACAGATACGCAGTATTTT	CASSVGLAENTDTQYF
NA	12	TRBJ2-3	NA	TRBV30	TGTGCCTGGCAGGATAGCACAGATACGCAGTATTTT	CAWQDSTDTQYF
NA	16	TRBJ2-1	TRBD1	TRBV15	TGTGCCACCAGCAGCCCACCCCGGGACAGCCACAATGAGCAGTTCTTC	CATSSPPRDSHNEQFF
NA	17	TRBJ1-1	TRBD1	TRBV4-1	TGCGCCAGCAGCCAAGACTCCTCCGGGACAGGGAACACTGAAGCTTTCTTT	CASSQDSSGTGNTEAFF
NA	13	TRBJ2-2	NA	TRBV11-2	TGTGCCAGCAGCTTAGACCGCACCGGGGAGCTGTTTTTT	CASSLDRTGELFF
NA	15	TRBJ2-7	NA	TRBV6-1	TGTGCCAGCAGTGAATCCCCGGGACAAACCTACGAGCAGTACTTC	CASSESPGQTYEQYF
NA	15	TRBJ2-5	NA	TRBV27	TGTGCCAGCCGATCCCCAGCCGGGTTCAGCGAGACCCAGTACTTC	CASRSPAGFSETQYF
once	12	TRBJ2-7	NA	TRBV2	TGTGCCAGAGGGGGGGAGCCCTACGAGCAGTACTTC	CARGGEPYEQYF
NA	16	TRBJ2-5	TRBD1	TRBV11-3	TGTGCCAGCAGCTTAGTAGTGTACAGGGGCCAAGAGACCCAGTACTTC	CASSLVVYRGQETQYF
NA	16	TRBJ2-7	NA	TRBV4-1	TGCGCCAGCAGCCAACTCCTAGAACTAGGACTCCACGAGCAGTACTTC	CASSQLLELGLHEQYF
NA	14	TRBJ1-6	NA	TRBV5-1	TGCGCCAGCAGCTTCCCCCAGCGCGACTCACCCCTCCACTTT	CASSFPQRDSPLHF
NA	11	TRBJ2-2	NA	TRBV29-1	TGCAGCGTTTACGGAGCCGGGGAGCTGTTTTTT	CSVYGAGELFF
NA	15	TRBJ1-4	NA	TRBV14	TGTGCCAGCAGCCAAGAGTCAGGGTATAATGAAAAACTGTTTTTT	CASSQESGYNEKLFF